A single T cell receptor (beta chain) is shown here with its context. No antigen is known for it. No much larger clone is present one base from it, and per-base qualities are unavailable. In total, more than 500 healthy bone marrow donors made up the cohort. At the time of sampling, all cohort members were nominally healthy, though unrecorded immune exposures were likely present. The donor was CMV seronegative and was included in the group of a few hundred seronegative cohort members. A peripheral blood sample was provided by each donor, and peripheral blood mononuclear cells were used for TCR beta sequencing. Genomic DNA extraction from the blood cell samples was performed with the Qiagen DNeasy Blood Extraction Kit. The CDR3 measures 15 amino acids from cysteine to phenylalanine. Solely the CDR3 DNA is kept, with 45 bases framed from the first base. This entry is derived from a study of cytomegalovirus exposure and HLA in healthy donors (dated by TCRdb to about 2017). Regarding the study in general: An earlier analysis of 587 of the donors reported about 260 Gb of sequence data and 100 million to 120 million unique TCR beta sequences obtained from about 180 million T cells. In addition to the first cohort of approximately 650 subjects, a separate validation cohort of 120 different subjects was used. Using immunosequencing, the study profiled T cell repertoires from around 680 subjects and related those repertoires to cytomegalovirus serostatus. In a later genetic analysis, genome-wide SNP genotypes for about 65% of the roughly 700 donors were used, and that subset was treated as a discovery cohort. The aim of the study was to test whether cataloging public T cell receptors could identify signatures of past pathogen exposure. All discovery cohort repertoires had been generated on a single sequencing platform. A later analysis re-analyzed previously published TCR beta repertoires from about 730 donors and added high-resolution HLA genotyping to study TCR occurrence patterns. Roughly 300 gigabases of sequencing data and approximately 93 million unique TCR sequences were included in an early release covering 550 to 650 HLA-typed donors. Donor age, sex, ethnicity and CMV serostatus were collected together with the repertoire data. Of the 398 genotyped donors, 81% were placed in the genetic ancestry cluster associated with self-reported Caucasian donors. In the later analysis, no new phenotypic data were used to find candidate immune exposures; instead, reliance was placed on TCR beta sequences and their occurrence across donors. Both class I and class II loci were covered by HLA typing, at four-digit resolution. An earlier analysis of approximately 500 of the donors applied high-throughput TCR beta sequencing to assess whether each TCR beta V gene segment acted as functional or pseudogenic. Several DR-DQ haplotypes were treated as single units for association and clustering because of strong linkage in the cohort. Across some 400 genotyped donors of the cohort, an average of about 240,000 unique TCR beta nucleotide sequences per donor were sequenced, and roughly 17% of those sequences were non-productive. The number of typed donors differed by locus: about 629-630 for A, B, C, DRB1 and DQB1; 500 to 550 for DQA1; roughly 600 for DPA1; and around 450 for DPB1. To predict cytomegalovirus infection status, the study brought together high-throughput TCR immunosequencing, statistical association of individual TCRs with disease status, and machine learning.

Results and caveats for the whole study, not just this receptor: The classifier was reported to diagnose cytomegalovirus status with high specificity and sensitivity in both the original and validation cohorts. Most TCR sequences were observed very rarely across donors, whereas some public TCRs were present in many individuals. According to a later genetic analysis, donors in an Asian-associated ancestry cluster had fewer N-insertions in productive TCRs than the approximately 670-donor mean. A few of the identified cytomegalovirus-associated TCR beta chains were confirmed in vitro to be specific for cytomegalovirus antigens. In a later genetic analysis, a missense DCLRE1C variant was associated with V-gene and J-gene trimming of TCR beta chains, and the association was replicated in an independent cohort. Correlated functional status among segregating V segments might reflect linkage disequilibrium, but an unknown experimental factor could not be ruled out. According to the authors, the approach could potentially be generalized to other disease states and immunological phenotypes. A further reported finding was that TCR beta sequences accurately predicted the HLA-A and HLA-B alleles for most subjects in the first cohort. For the cohort, immune exposure information was limited to CMV serostatus. Compared with equally common non-associated chains, HLA-associated TCR beta chains in a later analysis were more clonally expanded and had lower generation probabilities. In a later analysis, the rate of TCR association differed among HLA loci, with DRB1 alleles having the most associated TCRs and HLA-C alleles having the fewest. According to a later analysis, most CMV-associated TCR beta chains appeared to be HLA-restricted, and the HLA associations seemed to be driven largely by CMV exposure. Strong co-occurrence of HLA alleles, especially DR and DQ, made assigning TCR associations to individual alleles difficult. Sequencing depth was assumed to be roughly uniform across donors in the presence/absence analyses, though that assumption may not hold. Some IMGT-functional V segments, including TRBV6-2 and TRBV6-3, could not be told apart with the 87-base-pair reads, so those segments were excluded. This cohort had only TCR beta chains sequenced, and the lack of alpha or paired-chain data limited which features could be detected. According to a later analysis, parvovirus B19, influenza, CMV and Epstein-Barr virus appeared linked to several top co-occurrence clusters. A later analysis associated some 17,000 TCR beta sequences with specific HLA alleles at a false discovery rate of 0.05. A group of highly shared sequence variants was considered likely to be a technical artifact of the sequencing pipeline. Because counts were too low, under 20 rarely observed V segments, including chromosome 9 orphons, were left out of the earlier analysis of several hundred of the donors. An earlier analysis of 450 to 750 of the donors showed that most TCR beta V segments appeared in productive rearrangements either about 87% or about 30% of the time, which broadly matched IMGT annotations. A total of fewer than 200 TCR beta chains were listed by the study as associated with cytomegalovirus. Because some donors lacked HLA typing at each locus, the association tests relied only on the typed subset.

Library method: the immunoSEQ multiplex PCR assay. For the multiplex PCR, a mixture combining 60 forward primers for TCR Vbeta segments and 13 reverse primers for TCR Jbeta segments was used. Amplification of the CDR3 region of rearranged TCR beta genes was performed with a multiplex PCR assay on genomic DNA. On the Illumina HiSeq System, the amplified TCR beta libraries were sequenced as 87-base-pair reads. The original methods were these. Across the roughly 700 repertoires, a later analysis counted 80 million or so unique TCR beta chains, approximately 12 million of which were shared by at least two donors. Raw reads were error-corrected and collapsed into unique sequences with a nearest-neighbor algorithm that merged closely related sequences to remove PCR and sequencing errors. Alignment of CDR3 sequences to IMGT reference sequences was used to assign V, D and J gene segments. For a sequence to be retained, a match of at least six nucleotides to both a V gene segment and a J gene segment was required. A rearrangement was called productive if the CDR3 had no stop codons and remained in frame with V and J, and every other rearrangement was called non-productive. CDR3 was defined according to IMGT convention as the region running from the second conserved V-encoded cysteine to the conserved J-encoded phenylalanine. Sequences without an unambiguous match to a single V gene segment were excluded from the earlier analysis of approximately 560 of the donors. In an earlier analysis of 587 of the donors, V segments were called functional above 56.7% productive rearrangements and were called segregating when the between-donor standard deviation exceeded 5%. To diagnose cytomegalovirus status from the catalog of TCR beta chain sequences, a statistical classification framework was built. In a later analysis, V and J genes were assigned by comparing TCR nucleotide sequences against IMGT/GENE-DB human TR gene sequences. In a later analysis, CDR3 sequences and most-parsimonious VDJ recombination scenarios were assigned using the TCRdist pipeline. In a later analysis, each TCR beta chain was defined by its CDR3 amino acid sequence together with its V-gene family, and reads without a unique V-gene family were excluded. A later analysis removed 500 to 600 highly shared, low-generation-probability nucleotide sequences to deal with suspected cross-contamination and a sequencing artifact. A later analysis calculated a clonal expansion index for each public chain from normalized within-repertoire ranks of inferred template counts. In a later analysis, generation probabilities were computed with a VDJ recombination model fitted to out-of-frame rearrangements, and the resulting probabilities were checked against IGoR. A later analysis scored TCR-TCR, TCR-HLA and TCR-CMV co-occurrence with hypergeometric tests, applying a repertoire-size bias correction to TCR pairs. A later analysis estimated false discovery rates by permuting HLA or CMV assignments 20 times. In a later analysis, co-occurring TCRs were grouped using DBSCAN, and TCRdist sequence similarity was added for clustering within HLA-allele-positive subsets. Co-occurrence clustering excluded repertoires with fewer than 30,000 or more than 120,000 public chains, plus five with anomalous nucleotide sharing. What TCRdb holds here is the immuneACCESS table cut down to in-frame rearrangements. Part of the clones is not present; checked against another copy, under half of the missing clones reflect an unresolved V gene, and the others are unexplained. V and J calls and clone size come straight from that table; D and trimming were deduced from the DNA. In this sample the table shows roughly 100,000 clones, 13% to 15% of which occur a single time. Jointly, the top ten make up roughly 0.79% of the sample.

This clonotype was sampled from a female donor in good health and CMV-seronegative. The chain was built from TRBV1 and TRBJ1-5. TRBV1 is deemed a pseudogene. Material for sequencing was PBMCs. The nucleotide sequence is TGCACCAGCAGCCAAGTATCGGGGTTTCTTCAGCCCCAGCATTTT. This sequence encodes CTSSQVSGFLQPQHF.